This T cell receptor (beta chain) was sequenced for a study of technical replicates of blood from a few donors. The CDR3 is 18 residues long. From germline, CDR1 is LGHNA and CDR2 YNFKEQ. The V and J ends lost 5 bases and 0 bases, in that order; junction bases with no gene match: 11. Assay: immunoSEQ multiplex PCR; the TCRdb copy retains only in-frame clones and omits some. Among about 100,000 clones, 95% to 96% were seen once, and the ten largest hold roughly 0.21%. This clonotype was obtained from a human donor in good health. The chain combines TRBV4-2 with TRBJ1-5; 9 nucleotides agree with TRBD1. The sample consisted of T cells isolated from PBMCs. This chain's CDR3 is CASSANDRGMYSNQPQHF. CDR3 in DNA: TGTGCCAGCAGCGCAAACGACAGGGGGATGTATAGCAATCAGCCCCAGCATTTT.